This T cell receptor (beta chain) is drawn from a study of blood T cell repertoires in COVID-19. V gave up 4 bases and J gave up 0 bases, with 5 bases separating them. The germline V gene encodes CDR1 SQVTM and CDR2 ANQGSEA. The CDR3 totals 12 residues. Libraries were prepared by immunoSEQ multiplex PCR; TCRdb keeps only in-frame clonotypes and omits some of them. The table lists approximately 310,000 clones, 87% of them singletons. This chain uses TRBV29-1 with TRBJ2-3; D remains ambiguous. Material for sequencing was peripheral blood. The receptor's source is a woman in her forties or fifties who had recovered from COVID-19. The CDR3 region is CSVAYSTDTQYF. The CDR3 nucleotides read TGCAGCGTTGCCTATAGCACAGATACGCAGTATTTT.